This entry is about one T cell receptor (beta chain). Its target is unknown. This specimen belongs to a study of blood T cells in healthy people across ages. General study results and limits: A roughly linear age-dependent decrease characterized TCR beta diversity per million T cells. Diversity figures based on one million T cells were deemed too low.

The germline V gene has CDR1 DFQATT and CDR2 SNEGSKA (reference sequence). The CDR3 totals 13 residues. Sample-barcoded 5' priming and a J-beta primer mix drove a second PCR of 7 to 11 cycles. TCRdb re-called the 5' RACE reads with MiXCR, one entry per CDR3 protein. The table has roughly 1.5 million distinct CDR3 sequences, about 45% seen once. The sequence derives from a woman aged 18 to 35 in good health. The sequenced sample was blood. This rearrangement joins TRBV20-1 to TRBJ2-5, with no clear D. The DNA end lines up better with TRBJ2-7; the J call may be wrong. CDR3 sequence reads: CSARDPLVNEQYF. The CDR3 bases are TGCAGTGCTAGAGATCCCCTTGTCAACGAGCAGTACTTC.